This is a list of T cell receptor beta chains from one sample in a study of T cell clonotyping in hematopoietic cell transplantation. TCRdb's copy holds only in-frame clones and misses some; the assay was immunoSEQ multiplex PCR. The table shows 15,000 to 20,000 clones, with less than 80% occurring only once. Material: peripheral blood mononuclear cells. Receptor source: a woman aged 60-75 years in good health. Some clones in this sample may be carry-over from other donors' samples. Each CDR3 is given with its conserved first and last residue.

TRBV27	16	CASSPRLAELTDTQYF
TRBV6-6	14	CASSYLAGSYEQYF
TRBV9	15	CASSVGPGGAETQYF
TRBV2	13	CASSGTGDYGYTF
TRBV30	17	CAWSNPGATGPHQPQHF
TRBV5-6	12	CASSLSSYEQYF
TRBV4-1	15	CASSYGAASRGEQYF
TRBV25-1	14	CASSEYISTDTQYF
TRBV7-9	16	CASSYDRDRGVYGYTF
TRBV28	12	CASNLQGYEQYF
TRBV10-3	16	CAISETWDNKGNGYTF
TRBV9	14	CASSPGQGRDTQYF